The 30 T cell receptor beta chains below all came from one sample that was sequenced in a study of read filtering for tumor transcriptome and immune sequencing. This library used around 0.4 ug RNA and molecular barcoded adaptors spanning alpha/delta and beta/gamma chains. MiXCR, applied by TCRdb to the reads, yields one record per CDR3 protein. Of roughly 430 distinct CDR3 sequences listed, 80% are singletons. The material sequenced was a population of CD138-negative cells sorted from bone marrow. These receptors were obtained from a donor at least 40 years old with multiple myeloma. This table probably holds off-target reads from a library built for another chain.

The chain employs TRBV12-5 and TRBJ2-1; possible D gene TRBD2, 5 bases. Germline V gene lookup returns CDR1 LGHNT and CDR2 FRNRAP. CDR3 size: 19 residues. CDR3 DNA sequence: TGTGCCAGCAGTTTATACGGCAAACTGGAGGCCGGCTCCTACAATGAGCAGTTCTTC. Protein product: CASSLYGKLEAGSYNEQFF.

The rearrangement links TRBV7-2 to TRBJ1-1; D gene ambiguous. Germline CDR1 reads SGHTA; CDR2 reads FQGNSA. The CDR3 extends over 13 amino acids. The V and J ends lost 3 bases and 1 base respectively, with 6 bases between them. CDR3 sequence reads: CASSFLWNTEAFF. The DNA of the CDR3 is TGTGCCAGCAGCTTCTTGTGGAACACTGAAGCTTTCTTT.

J is TRBJ2-7 and V is TRBV5-1, with D maybe TRBD1 (5 bases). V dropped 2 bases and J dropped 5 bases, with 8 bases sitting between them. CDR3 length: 12 amino acids. The germline V gene has CDR1 SGHRS and CDR2 YFSETQ. The CDR3 region is CASSLSGNEQYF. The CDR3 DNA follows: TGCGCCAGCAGCTTATCAGGGAACGAGCAGTACTTC.

The genes are TRBV5-1 and TRBJ2-6; D uncertain. V was shortened by 4 bases and J by 1 base, with 9 bases between the two germline ends. Per the germline V gene, CDR1 is SGHRS and CDR2 is YFSETQ. CDR3 length: 15 residues. CDR3 sequence: CASSPVRSGANVLTF. As DNA, the CDR3 is TGCGCCAGCAGCCCGGTCAGGTCTGGGGCCAACGTCCTGACTTTC.

This clonotype turned up a few times. The chain uses TRBV7-6 and TRBJ1-5; D call uncertain. The ends were cut back, 4 bases at V and 0 bases at J, with 28 bases in the middle. The CDR3 consists of 21 residues. Germline V gene lookup returns CDR1 SGHVS and CDR2 FNYEAQ. CDR3 coding DNA: TGTGCCAGCAGCTCCGAATGGGGATCCAACGGGAACATTTATAGCAATCAGCCCCAGCATTTT. Its translation: CASSSEWGSNGNIYSNQPQHF.

The chain employs TRBV6-4 and TRBJ2-3; D is uncertain. Germline V gene lookup returns CDR1 MRHNA and CDR2 SNTAGT. The CDR3 covers 15 residues. V was cut by 3 bases and J by 0 bases, with 10 bases left in between. CDR3 sequence reads: CASSDGEGSTDTQYF. The CDR3 DNA reads as TGTGCCAGCAGTGATGGGGAAGGGAGCACAGATACGCAGTATTTT.

The V and J genes are TRBV7-9 and TRBJ1-5; D is possibly TRBD1 (6 bases). The CDR3 spans 14 residues. Germline V gene data show CDR1 as SEHNR and CDR2 as FQNEAQ (reference sequence). With 4 bases removed from V and 1 base from J, the gap between germline ends came to 8 bases. CDR3 sequence (DNA): TGTGCCAGCAGCTCCGGACAGAGCAATCAGCCCCAGCATTTT. As protein: CASSSGQSNQPQHF.

V is TRBV20-1 and J is TRBJ2-1; TRBD2 matches 9 bases. CDR3 length: 13 residues. The V gene end was trimmed by 6 bases and the J gene end by 6 bases; junction bases not matched to a gene: 6. Germline V gives CDR1 DFQATT, CDR2 SNEGSKA (reference sequence). The CDR3 region is CSAPAAGGNEQFF. For the CDR3, the DNA is TGCAGTGCGCCAGCAGCGGGAGGCAATGAGCAGTTCTTC.

The chain couples TRBV9 to TRBJ2-1; possibly TRBD2 for D (5 bases). V lost 5 bases and J lost 6, with 9 bases in between. This CDR3 comprises 12 residues. The germline V gene has CDR1 SGDLS and CDR2 YYNGEE. DNA of the CDR3: TGTGCCAGCAGTTTGGGGAGCAATGAGCAGTTCTTC. Amino acids: CASSLGSNEQFF.

This clonotype was picked up a small number of times. The J gene is TRBJ2-1, the V gene TRBV11-2, with D maybe TRBD1 (7 bases). This CDR3 spans 17 amino acids. The germline gives CDR1 SGHAT, CDR2 FQNNGV. Deletions cut 5 bases from V and 4 bases from J, with 21 bases between. CDR3 amino acids: CASSPAEGAGGYNEQFF. The CDR3 nucleotides are TGTGCCAGCAGCCCAGCCGAGGGGGCAGGGGGGTACAATGAGCAGTTCTTC.

This clonotype has just a few counts. The chain combines TRBV29-1 with TRBJ2-2, with a tentative D call TRBD2 (5 bases). This CDR3 comprises 14 residues. Per germline, CDR1 SQVTM and CDR2 ANQGSEA. V lost 0 bases, J lost 6 bases, and 11 bases lay in between. The CDR3 sequence is CSVEEVRGPGELFF. As DNA, the CDR3 is TGCAGCGTTGAAGAGGTCAGAGGGCCCGGGGAGCTGTTTTTT.

This chain links TRBV12-3 or TRBV12-4 with TRBJ2-2; D is undetermined. This CDR3 is 11 amino acids long. V was clipped by 3 bases and J by 6 bases, with 2 bases between them. The CDR3 here is CASSFAGELFF. The DNA for the CDR3 is TGTGCCAGCAGTTTTGCCGGGGAGCTGTTTTTT.

The chain joins TRBV6-2 or TRBV6-3 to TRBJ2-2, with no clear D. The CDR3 totals 15 residues. Germline lookup yields CDR1 MNHEY and CDR2 SVGEGT. V lost 3 bases and J lost 4, with 12 bases in between. This chain's CDR3 is CASSYRPIPTGELFF. CDR3 nucleotide sequence: TGTGCCAGCAGTTATCGTCCGATCCCCACCGGGGAGCTGTTTTTT.

This chain uses TRBV7-2 with TRBJ1-1; no reliable D call. V dropped 6 bases and J dropped 1 base, with 12 bases sitting between them. CDR3 length equals 14 residues. In germline, CDR1 is SGHTA, CDR2 FQGNSA. The CDR3 loop is CASRRMGTNTEAFF. In nucleotides, the CDR3 is TGTGCCAGCAGACGGATGGGAACGAACACTGAAGCTTTCTTT.

This clonotype was seen only a few times. CDR3 DNA: TGTGCCAGCAGCACTGAACTAGGGTCGGGGGAGACCCAGTACTTC. Its protein is CASSTELGSGETQYF. The V call is TRBV5-5, the J call TRBJ2-5; a weak D match, TRBD2 (5 bases). CDR1 and CDR2 from the germline V gene are SGHKS and YYEKEE (reference sequence). V dropped 4 bases and J dropped 5 bases, with 18 bases sitting between them. The CDR3 sequence is 15 residues long.

The chain couples TRBV29-1 to TRBJ2-5, with 10 bases aligning to TRBD1. The germline V gene encodes CDR1 SQVTM and CDR2 ANQGSEA. J was trimmed by 5 bases and V by 7 bases; bases with no gene match: 7. This CDR3 has 13 residues. The DNA of the CDR3 is TGCAGCGCTAGGGGACAGGGGACCGAGACCCAGTACTTC. It encodes CSARGQGTETQYF.

The chain employs TRBV29-1 and TRBJ1-4; 10 nucleotides align to TRBD1. The germline V gene has CDR1 SQVTM and CDR2 ANQGSEA. The CDR3 length is 13 residues. The V and J ends lost 6 bases and 8 bases, in that order; junction bases with no gene match: 6. This CDR3 is CSVGQGVGEKLFF. The CDR3 DNA reads TGCAGCGTAGGACAGGGGGTTGGAGAAAAACTGTTTTTT.

This chain connects TRBV11-2 to TRBJ2-1; 8 bases align to TRBD1. Trimming cost V 0 bases and J 12 bases; bases outside gene matches: 16. Germline values: CDR1 SGHAT, CDR2 FQNNGV. The CDR3 sequence is 17 residues long. In DNA form, the CDR3 reads TGTGCCAGCAGCTTAGATGCGGCAGGGGGCGCGTGGGATGCGCAGTTCTTC. Its protein product is CASSLDAAGGAWDAQFF.

By share, this clonotype ranks as large. CDR3 residues: CAWTPGQGYNEQFF. The DNA for the CDR3 is TGTGCCTGGACCCCGGGACAGGGCTACAATGAGCAGTTCTTC. This chain links TRBV30 with TRBJ2-1; 9 nucleotides match TRBD1. Per germline, CDR1 GTSNPN and CDR2 SVGIG (reference sequence). Losses at the gene ends were 4 bases for V and 3 bases for J; bases not matched to a gene: 4. This CDR3 contains 14 residues.

This clonotype was recorded once. J is TRBJ2-1 and V is TRBV7-2; D gene ambiguous. The ends were cut back, 1 base at V and 3 bases at J, with 10 bases in the middle. From germline, CDR1 is SGHTA and CDR2 FQGNSA. The CDR3 runs to 15 residues. CDR3 in DNA: TGTGCCAGCAGCTTAGACTGGCGGAACTACAATGAGCAGTTCTTC. This sequence encodes CASSLDWRNYNEQFF.

CDR3 sequence: CASSRLAGGETQYF. The DNA for the CDR3 is TGTGCCAGCAGCCGTTTAGCGGGAGGGGAGACCCAGTACTTC. The chain combines TRBV7-9 with TRBJ2-5, with TRBD2 identical over 11 bases. Germline CDR1 is SEHNR and CDR2 is FQNEAQ (reference sequence). The CDR3 has 14 residues. Unmatched junction bases numbered 4, after V lost 5 bases and J lost 5 bases.

In the case of this clonotype: The germline gene is not matched at one end of the junction; a read error may be the cause. The genes are TRBV2 and TRBJ2-1; 9 bases align to TRBD2. The CDR3 has 16 residues. CDR1 is SNHLY, CDR2 FYNNEI, per germline. The CDR3 reads CASSERLAGSSNEQFF. DNA of the CDR3: TGTGCCAGCAGTGAAAGGCTAGCGGGGTCCTCCAATGAGCAGTTCTTC.

J is TRBJ1-5 and V is TRBV18; TRBD1 aligns across 11 bases. Per the germline V gene, CDR1 is KGHSH and CDR2 is LQKENI. The CDR3 extends over 19 amino acids. The V and J ends lost 4 bases and 0 bases, in that order; junction bases with no gene match: 11. For the CDR3, the DNA is TGTGCCAGCTCACGGTTACCGGGACAGGGGGACTATAGCAATCAGCCCCAGCATTTT. It codes for CASSRLPGQGDYSNQPQHF.

This sequence joins TRBV18 and TRBJ1-1; 11 nucleotides agree with TRBD1. The CDR3 runs 15 residues. V lost 3 bases, J lost 4 bases, and 4 bases stayed unmatched. In germline, CDR1 is KGHSH, CDR2 LQKENI. The CDR3 DNA sequence: TGTGCCAGCTCACCCGGGACAGGGGGTAGCACTGAAGCTTTCTTT. It codes for CASSPGTGGSTEAFF.

The chain is built from TRBV29-1 and TRBJ2-2, with 9 bases matching TRBD1. J lost 1 base, V lost 8 bases, and 5 bases had no gene match. CDR1 and CDR2 (germline): SQVTM, ANQGSEA. The CDR3 covers 14 residues. This CDR3 is CSIGTGMNTGELFF. The CDR3 DNA reads TGCAGCATTGGGACAGGGATGAACACCGGGGAGCTGTTTTTT.

The genes are TRBV6-2 or TRBV6-3 and TRBJ2-1; 9 nucleotides align to TRBD2. The CDR3 extends over 20 amino acids. Germline CDR1 MNHEY, CDR2 SVGEGT. The J segment lost 3 bases and the V segment lost 2 bases, leaving 17 bases of the junction unmatched. The DNA for the CDR3 is TGTGCCAGCAGTTACGACCCAGCGGGAGGATCTATTGGAATCTACAATGAGCAGTTCTTC. Translated, it gives CASSYDPAGGSIGIYNEQFF.

Judged by abundance, this clonotype is hyperexpanded. This chain joins TRBV27 and TRBJ2-1, with D uncertain. This CDR3 comprises 14 residues. Trimming removed 7 bases from V and 3 bases from J, with 13 bases in between. The germline V gene encodes CDR1 MNHEY and CDR2 SMNVEV (reference sequence). CDR3 DNA: TGTGCCAGCACCCCCTCGACTGGCTACAATGAGCAGTTCTTC. Translating it yields CASTPSTGYNEQFF.

V is TRBV13 and J is TRBJ2-5, with 8 bases lining up with TRBD2. This CDR3 is 17 amino acids long. The ends lost 0 bases at V and 0 bases at J; junction bases unmatched: 6. Per the germline V gene, CDR1 is PRHDT and CDR2 is FYEKMQ (reference sequence). The CDR3 DNA reads TGTGCCAGCAGCTTAGGCCTCTGGCGGGGGGACCAAGAGACCCAGTACTTC. It encodes CASSLGLWRGDQETQYF.

CDR3: CSVEGAMINEQFF. DNA for the CDR3: TGCAGCGTTGAGGGGGCGATGATTAATGAGCAGTTCTTC. This chain links TRBV29-1 with TRBJ2-1; possibly TRBD1 for D (6 bases). This CDR3 comprises 13 residues. Trimming left V 3 bases short and J 7 bases short, with 13 bases between. CDR1 and CDR2 from the germline V gene are SQVTM and ANQGSEA.

This clonotype was recorded once. The chain couples TRBV7-9 to TRBJ2-7, with no clear D. V gave up 6 bases and J gave up 5 bases, with 11 bases separating them. This CDR3 spans 12 amino acids. Germline V lookup: CDR1 SEHNR, CDR2 FQNEAQ (reference sequence). This chain's CDR3 is CASSSLVDEQYF. The CDR3 bases are TGTGCCAGCAGTTCATTGGTGGACGAGCAGTACTTC.